The 21 T cell receptor beta chains given below trace back to one sample, sequenced in a study of shared clonotypes between healthy human individuals. The table came from immunoSEQ multiplex PCR; TCRdb's copy has only in-frame clones and leaves some out. This sample has 1,500,000 or so clones, with 95% to 97% found just once. The sample comprised naive CD4+ T cells sorted from blood. Subset here: CD45RA+ positively selected. These receptors all stem from a young man in good health.

This clone was picked up one time. CDR3 protein: CASSKGFNEQFF. CDR3 nucleotides: TGTGCCAGCAGTAAGGGGTTCAATGAGCAGTTCTTC. The chain joins TRBV28 to TRBJ2-1; tentatively, D is TRBD1 (5 bases). The germline CDR1 and CDR2 sequences are MDHEN and SYDVKM. The CDR3 contains 12 residues. Trimming pared 5 bases from V and 6 bases from J, leaving 8 bases between.

In the case of this clone: Other DNA sequences in the sample encode the same CDR3. The chain carries TRBV28 and TRBJ2-7; TRBD2 is a possible D gene (6 bases). V lost 1 base and J lost 4, with 8 bases in between. The CDR3 contains 13 residues. Germline V gene data show CDR1 as MDHEN and CDR2 as SYDVKM. CDR3 sequence: CASSLSGVYEQYF. CDR3 DNA: TGTGCCAGCAGTTTATCGGGGGTATACGAGCAGTACTTC.

V and J are TRBV2 and TRBJ1-5; D not resolved. This CDR3 has 13 residues. Trimming removed 3 bases at V and 4 bases at J, with 7 bases between. Germline CDR1 is SNHLY and CDR2 is FYNNEI. CDR3 amino acids: CASSDQMNQPQHF. The CDR3 region has the DNA TGTGCCAGCAGTGACCAGATGAATCAGCCCCAGCATTTT.

The chain uses TRBV7-9 and TRBJ2-7; 9 bases align to TRBD1. Germline trimming cut 6 bases from V and 2 bases from J; bases unmatched to any gene: 14. This CDR3 has 17 residues. CDR1 is SEHNR, CDR2 FQNEAQ, per germline (reference sequence). CDR3 amino acids: CASSSTTGTGITYEQYF. The CDR3 coding sequence is TGTGCCAGCAGTTCAACAACCGGGACAGGGATAACCTACGAGCAGTACTTC.

The J gene is TRBJ2-7, the V gene TRBV6-6, with TRBD1 identical over 7 bases. The trim removed 0 bases at V and 0 bases at J, leaving 5 bases unmatched. The CDR3 extends over 16 amino acids. Germline V gene data show CDR1 as MNHNY and CDR2 as SVGAGI (reference sequence). The DNA for the CDR3 is TGTGCCAGCAGTTACTCGACGGGGACAGTCTCCTACGAGCAGTACTTC. It translates to CASSYSTGTVSYEQYF.

The chain carries TRBV19 and TRBJ1-5, with D tentatively TRBD1 (5 bases). The CDR3 runs to 13 residues. Germline CDR1 is LNHDA and CDR2 is SQIVND (reference sequence). Trimming shortened V by 9 bases and J by 4 bases, and 13 bases separated the two germline ends. For the CDR3, the DNA is TGTGCCAGCGGGACTGGGGGAAATCAGCCCCAGCATTTT. The encoded protein is CASGTGGNQPQHF.

The genes are TRBV27 and TRBJ2-5, with 14 bases aligning to TRBD2. The junction had 7 bases not matched to a gene; V was cut back by 4 bases and J by 3 bases. The CDR3 contains 17 residues. The germline V gene encodes CDR1 MNHEY and CDR2 SMNVEV (reference sequence). CDR3: CASSSLPGLAGEETQYF. CDR3 sequence (DNA): TGTGCCAGCAGTTCTCTACCGGGACTAGCGGGGGAAGAGACCCAGTACTTC.

The chain recombines TRBV5-1 with TRBJ1-2, with D unresolved. Deletions cut 0 bases from V and 4 bases from J, with 16 bases between. Germline V gene sequence: CDR1 SGHRS, CDR2 YFSETQ. The CDR3 extends over 16 amino acids. CDR3 loop: CASSLASQSAFYGYTF. In nucleotides, the CDR3 is TGCGCCAGCAGCTTGGCCAGTCAGTCCGCCTTCTATGGCTACACCTTC.

The J gene is TRBJ2-1, the V gene TRBV19; D is undetermined. From germline, CDR1 is LNHDA and CDR2 SQIVND (reference sequence). The CDR3 consists of 13 residues. Trimming took off 6 bases at V and 9 bases at J, with 15 bases between the two ends. In DNA form, the CDR3 reads TGTGCCAGTAGGGCTTGGGAAGGCGGTGAGCAGTTCTTC. The encoded protein is CASRAWEGGEQFF.

This rearrangement joins TRBV6-5 to TRBJ1-2; TRBD1 aligns across 9 bases. CDR3 length equals 15 residues. The V gene's germline CDR1 is MNHEY and CDR2 SVGAGI. The junction had 15 bases not matched to a gene; V was cut back by 10 bases and J by 6 bases. The CDR3 DNA reads TGTGCCACCAACAAGATCTACAGGGGGCGAGATGGCTACACCTTC. Encoded protein: CATNKIYRGRDGYTF.

This clone came up a few times. The V and J genes are TRBV25-1 and TRBJ1-5; D is unclear. The CDR3 spans 13 residues. Germline V gene lookup returns CDR1 MGHDK and CDR2 SYGVNS. V was shortened by 6 bases and J by 6 bases, with 12 bases between the two germline ends. CDR3 region: CASSGRAGQPQHF. In DNA form, the CDR3 reads TGTGCCAGCAGCGGACGGGCGGGTCAGCCCCAGCATTTT.

V gene TRBV5-4 combines with J gene TRBJ2-1; D may correspond to TRBD1 or TRBD2 (5 bases each). Germline V lookup: CDR1 SGHNT, CDR2 YYREEE (reference sequence). The V end lost 2 bases, the J end lost 14 bases, and 20 bases lay between the germline ends. This CDR3 comprises 14 residues. CDR3 sequence (DNA): TGTGCCAGCAGCTTACCGGGACCTACAAAGGAAGAGTTCTTC. As protein: CASSLPGPTKEEFF.

V and J are TRBV7-9 and TRBJ2-7; 10 bases fit TRBD2. The germline gives CDR1 SEHNR, CDR2 FQNEAQ (reference sequence). This CDR3 is built from 15 residues. V was pared by 4 bases and J by 3 bases, with 6 bases of the junction left unmatched. The CDR3 spells CASSSSGSGHYEQYF. The CDR3 DNA reads as TGTGCCAGCAGCTCTAGCGGGAGTGGCCACTACGAGCAGTACTTC.

This clone was seen just once. The chain has TRBV5-1 and TRBJ2-2, with 11 bases matching TRBD2. The junction had 7 bases not matched to a gene; V was cut back by 0 bases and J by 0 bases. The germline V gene has CDR1 SGHRS and CDR2 YFSETQ. The CDR3 runs to 19 residues. This CDR3 is CASSLVLAGVGSNTGELFF. CDR3 sequence (DNA): TGCGCCAGCAGCTTGGTACTAGCGGGAGTTGGTTCGAACACCGGGGAGCTGTTTTTT.

The chain employs TRBV5-4 and TRBJ1-1; 8 nucleotides align to TRBD1. The CDR3 loop spans 14 amino acids. The junction had 3 bases not matched to a gene; V was cut back by 1 base and J by 4 bases. The germline gives CDR1 SGHNT, CDR2 YYREEE (reference sequence). The CDR3 region is CASSLWQGATEAFF. CDR3 bases: TGTGCCAGCAGCTTGTGGCAGGGGGCCACTGAAGCTTTCTTT. Full variable domain (outside the CDR3, taken from reference TRBV5-4 and TRBJ1-1): ETGVTQSPTHLIKTRGQQVTLRCSSQSGHNTVSWYQQALGQGPQFIFQYYREEENGRGNFPPRFSGLQFPNYSSELNVNALELDDSALYLCASSLWQGATEAFFGQGTRLTVV.

This clone showed up just once. The chain carries TRBV29-1 and TRBJ2-1; 7 bases map to TRBD2. V lost 2 bases and J lost 3; bases outside the gene matches: 7. There are 15 residues in the CDR3. Germline loops: CDR1 SQVTM, CDR2 ANQGSEA. The CDR3 is CSVERDYPIYNEQFF. The CDR3 coding sequence is TGCAGCGTTGAAAGGGACTACCCAATCTACAATGAGCAGTTCTTC.

This chain links TRBV14 with TRBJ1-4; the D is unclear. The V gene's germline CDR1 is SGHDN and CDR2 FVKESK. The CDR3 length is 12 residues. V was trimmed by 5 bases and J by 8 bases, leaving 9 bases between them. The CDR3, as DNA: TGTGCCAGCAGCAACCCCGGGGAAAAACTGTTTTTT. Amino acids: CASSNPGEKLFF.

This sequence joins TRBV5-1 and TRBJ2-1, with TRBD2 identical over 9 bases. CDR1 and CDR2 from the germline V gene are SGHRS and YFSETQ. The CDR3 consists of 17 residues. After removal of 0 bases from V and 3 bases from J, the junction contained 7 bases not matched to a gene. In DNA, the CDR3 is TGCGCCAGCAGCTTGGCGGCTAGCGGGATTGTCTACAATGAGCAGTTCTTC. Residues: CASSLAASGIVYNEQFF.

The chain recombines TRBV28 with TRBJ2-4; a weak D match, TRBD1 (6 bases). Trimming removed 5 bases from V and 3 bases from J, with 23 bases in between. CDR1 and CDR2 (germline): MDHEN, SYDVKM. CDR3 length equals 18 residues. The CDR3 is CASSPTQGKDRGKNIQYF. The CDR3 DNA reads TGTGCCAGCAGTCCAACACAGGGAAAGGATCGTGGCAAAAACATTCAGTACTTC.

The chain uses TRBV5-1 and TRBJ2-1, with 10 bases matching TRBD1. The CDR3 has 15 amino acids. J was trimmed by 9 bases and V by 3 bases; bases with no gene match: 9. Germline CDR1 is SGHRS and CDR2 is YFSETQ. The CDR3 sequence is CASSYSGTGAGEQFF. The CDR3 region has the DNA TGCGCCAGCAGCTACTCCGGGACAGGGGCGGGTGAGCAGTTCTTC.

This chain links TRBV15 with TRBJ2-2; tentatively, D is TRBD1 or TRBD2 (5 bases each). Trimming took 0 bases from V and 7 from J, leaving 21 bases between them. The CDR3 length is 18 residues. The germline CDR1 and CDR2 sequences are LNHNV and YYDKDF (reference sequence). This chain's CDR3 is CATSRDEGTASNGGELFF. CDR3 coding DNA: TGTGCCACCAGCAGAGATGAGGGGACCGCTTCAAACGGCGGGGAGCTGTTTTTT.